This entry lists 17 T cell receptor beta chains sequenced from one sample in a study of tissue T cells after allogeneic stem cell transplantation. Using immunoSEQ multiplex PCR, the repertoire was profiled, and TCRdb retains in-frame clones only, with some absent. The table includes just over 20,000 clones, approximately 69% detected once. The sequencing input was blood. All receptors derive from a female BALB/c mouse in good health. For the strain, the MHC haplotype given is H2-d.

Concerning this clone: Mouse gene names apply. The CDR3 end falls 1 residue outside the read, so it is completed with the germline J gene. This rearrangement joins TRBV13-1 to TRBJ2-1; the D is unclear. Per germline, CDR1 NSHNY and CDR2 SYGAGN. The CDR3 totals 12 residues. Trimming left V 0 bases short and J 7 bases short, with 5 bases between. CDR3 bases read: TGTGCCAGCAGTGATGCGGGGGCTGAGCAGTTC. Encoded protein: CASSDAGAEQF. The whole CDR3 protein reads CASSDAGAEQFF.

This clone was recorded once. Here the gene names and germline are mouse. The CDR3 here is CGARLGGNAETLYF. CDR3 DNA (partial): TGTGGTGCTAGACTGGGGGGAAATGCAGAAACGCTGTAT. The chain links TRBV20 to TRBJ2-3; 9 bases line up with TRBD2. The read comes to an end 1 residue before the CDR3 does, leaving the germline J gene to fill in the end. Germline V gene data show CDR1 as GFQATS and CDR2 as STVNSAI. The CDR3 length is 14 residues. V lost 3 bases and J lost 2; bases outside the gene matches: 3.

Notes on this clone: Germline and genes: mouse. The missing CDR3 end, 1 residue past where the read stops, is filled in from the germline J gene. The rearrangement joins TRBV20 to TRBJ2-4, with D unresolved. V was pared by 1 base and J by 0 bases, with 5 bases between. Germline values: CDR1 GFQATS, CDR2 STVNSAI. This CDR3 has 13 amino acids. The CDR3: CGARGRSQNTLYF. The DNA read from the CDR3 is TGTGGTGCTAGGGGAAGGAGTCAAAACACCTTGTAC.

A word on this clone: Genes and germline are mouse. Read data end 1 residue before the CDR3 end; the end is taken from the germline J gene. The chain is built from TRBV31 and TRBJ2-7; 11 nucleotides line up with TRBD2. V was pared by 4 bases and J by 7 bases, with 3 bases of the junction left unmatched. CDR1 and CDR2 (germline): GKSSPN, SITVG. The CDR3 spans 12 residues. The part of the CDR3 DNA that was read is TGTGCCTGGAACTGGGGGGGCGGAGAACAGTAC. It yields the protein CAWNWGGGEQY. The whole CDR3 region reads CAWNWGGGEQYF.

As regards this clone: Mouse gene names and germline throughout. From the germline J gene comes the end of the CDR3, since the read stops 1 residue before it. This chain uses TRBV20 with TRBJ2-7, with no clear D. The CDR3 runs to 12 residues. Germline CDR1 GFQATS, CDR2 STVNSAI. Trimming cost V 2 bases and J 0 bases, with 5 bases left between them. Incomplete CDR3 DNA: TGTGGTGCTAGGACAAGCTCCTATGAACAGTAC. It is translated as CGARTSSYEQY. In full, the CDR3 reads CGARTSSYEQYF.

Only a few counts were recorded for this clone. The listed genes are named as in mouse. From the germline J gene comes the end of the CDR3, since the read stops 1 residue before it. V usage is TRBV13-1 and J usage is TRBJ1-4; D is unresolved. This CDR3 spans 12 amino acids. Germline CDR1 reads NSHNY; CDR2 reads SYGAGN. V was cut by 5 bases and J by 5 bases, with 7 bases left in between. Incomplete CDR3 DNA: TGTGCCAGCAGCCAGCAGAACGAAAGATTATTT. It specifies CASSQQNERLF. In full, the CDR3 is CASSQQNERLFF.

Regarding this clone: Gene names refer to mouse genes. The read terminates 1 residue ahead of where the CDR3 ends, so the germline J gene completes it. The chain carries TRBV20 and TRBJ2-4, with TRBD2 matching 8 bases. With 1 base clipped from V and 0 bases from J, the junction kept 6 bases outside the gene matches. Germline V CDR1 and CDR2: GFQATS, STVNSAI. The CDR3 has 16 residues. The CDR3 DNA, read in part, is TGTGGTGCTAGGGCGGCTGGGGGGACTAGTCAAAACACCTTGTAC. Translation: CGARAAGGTSQNTLY. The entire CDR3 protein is CGARAAGGTSQNTLYF.

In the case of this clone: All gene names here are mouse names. CDR3 DNA (partial): TGTGCCAGCAGTATAAGGGACAAAAACACAGAAGTCTTC. It codes for CASSIRDKNTEVF. The entire CDR3 sequence reads CASSIRDKNTEVFF. The gene calls are TRBV19 and TRBJ1-1, with D maybe TRBD1 (6 bases). The sequenced fragment ends 1 residue before the CDR3 boundary, so the rest is inferred from the germline J gene. CDR1 and CDR2 from the germline V gene are FNHDT and SITEND (reference sequence). V was cut by 1 base and J by 1 base, with 8 bases left in between. The CDR3 runs 14 residues. Full variable domain (remainder filled in from reference TRBV19 and TRBJ1-1): GGIITQTPKFLIGQEGQKLTLKCQQNFNHDTMYWYRQDSGKGLRLIYYSITENDLQKGDLSEGYDASREKKSSFSLTVTSAQKNEMAVFLCASSIRDKNTEVFFGKGTRLTVV.

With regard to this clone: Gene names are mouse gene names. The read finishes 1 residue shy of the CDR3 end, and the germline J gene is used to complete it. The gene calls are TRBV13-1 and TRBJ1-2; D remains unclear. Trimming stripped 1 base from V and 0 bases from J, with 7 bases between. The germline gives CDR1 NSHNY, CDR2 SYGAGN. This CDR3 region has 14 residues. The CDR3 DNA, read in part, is TGTGCCAGCAGTGATTCGGGGACAAACTCCGACTACACC. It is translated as CASSDSGTNSDYT. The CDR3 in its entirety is CASSDSGTNSDYTF.

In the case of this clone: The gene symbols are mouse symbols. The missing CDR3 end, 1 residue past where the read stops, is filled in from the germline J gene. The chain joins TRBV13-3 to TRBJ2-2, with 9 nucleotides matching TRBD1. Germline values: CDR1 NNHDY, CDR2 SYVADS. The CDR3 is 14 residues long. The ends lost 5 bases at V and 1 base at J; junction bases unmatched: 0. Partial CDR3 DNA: TGTGCCAGCAGGACAGGGGGAAACACCGGGCAGCTCTAC. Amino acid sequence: CASRTGGNTGQLY. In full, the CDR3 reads CASRTGGNTGQLYF.

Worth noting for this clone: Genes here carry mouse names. The sequenced part of the CDR3 DNA is TGTGCTAGCAGTCCTCCGGGACAGATGGACACCCAGTAC. It translates to CASSPPGQMDTQY. The full CDR3 protein reads CASSPPGQMDTQYF. The V and J genes are TRBV29 and TRBJ2-5; 7 bases line up with TRBD1. The CDR3 end falls 1 residue outside the read, so it is completed with the germline J gene. Germline lookup yields CDR1 MSHET and CDR2 SYDVDS. V lost 5 bases to trimming and J lost 6 bases; unmatched junction nucleotides: 8. CDR3 size: 14 residues.

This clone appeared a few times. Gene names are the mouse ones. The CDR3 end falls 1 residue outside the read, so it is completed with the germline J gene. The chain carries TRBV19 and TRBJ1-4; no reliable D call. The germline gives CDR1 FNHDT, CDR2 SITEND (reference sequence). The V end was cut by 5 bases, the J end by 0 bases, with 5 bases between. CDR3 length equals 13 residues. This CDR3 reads CASRGISNERLFF. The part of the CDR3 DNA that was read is TGTGCCAGCAGAGGGATTTCCAACGAAAGATTATTT.

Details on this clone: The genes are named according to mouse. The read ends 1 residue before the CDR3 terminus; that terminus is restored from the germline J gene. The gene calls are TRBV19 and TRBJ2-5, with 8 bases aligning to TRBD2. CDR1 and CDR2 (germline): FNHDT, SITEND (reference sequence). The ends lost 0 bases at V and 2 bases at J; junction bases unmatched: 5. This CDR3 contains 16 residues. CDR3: CASSIAPGGLQDTQYF. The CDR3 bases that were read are TGTGCCAGCAGTATAGCCCCTGGGGGGCTCCAAGACACCCAGTAC.

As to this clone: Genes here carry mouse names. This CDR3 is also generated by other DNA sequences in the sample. CDR3 sequence reads: CASSPGAGDTQYF. The CDR3 bases that were read are TGTGCCAGCAGTCCCGGGGCGGGAGATACCCAGTAC. The chain has TRBV19 and TRBJ2-5; possibly TRBD1 or TRBD2 for D (5 bases each). The read falls 1 residue short of the CDR3 end, and the missing part is taken from the germline J gene. Trimming took 4 bases from V and 9 from J, leaving 15 bases between them. The CDR3 spans 13 residues. The germline V gene encodes CDR1 FNHDT and CDR2 SITEND (reference sequence).

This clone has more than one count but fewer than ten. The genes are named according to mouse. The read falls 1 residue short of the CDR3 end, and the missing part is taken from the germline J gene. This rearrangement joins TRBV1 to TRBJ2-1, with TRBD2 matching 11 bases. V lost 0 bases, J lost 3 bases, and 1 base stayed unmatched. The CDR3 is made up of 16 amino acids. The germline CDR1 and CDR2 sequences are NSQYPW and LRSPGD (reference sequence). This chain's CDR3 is CTCSAEDWGVYAEQFF. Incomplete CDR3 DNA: TGCACCTGCAGTGCAGAGGACTGGGGGGTCTATGCTGAGCAGTTC.

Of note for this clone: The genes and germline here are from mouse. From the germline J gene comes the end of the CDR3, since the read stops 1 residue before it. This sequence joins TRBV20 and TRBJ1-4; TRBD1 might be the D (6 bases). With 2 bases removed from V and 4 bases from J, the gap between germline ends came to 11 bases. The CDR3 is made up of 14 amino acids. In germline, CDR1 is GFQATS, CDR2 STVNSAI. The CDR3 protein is CGARTGSFNERLFF. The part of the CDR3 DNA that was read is TGTGGTGCTAGGACAGGGTCGTTCAACGAAAGATTATTT.

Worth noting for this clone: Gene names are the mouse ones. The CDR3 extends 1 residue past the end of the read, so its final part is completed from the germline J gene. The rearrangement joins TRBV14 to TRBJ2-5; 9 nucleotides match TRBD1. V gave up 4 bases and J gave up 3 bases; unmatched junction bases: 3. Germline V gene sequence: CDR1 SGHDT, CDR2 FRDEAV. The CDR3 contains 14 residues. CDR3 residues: CASSHRGLQDTQYF. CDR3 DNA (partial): TGTGCCAGCAGTCACAGGGGGCTTCAAGACACCCAGTAC.